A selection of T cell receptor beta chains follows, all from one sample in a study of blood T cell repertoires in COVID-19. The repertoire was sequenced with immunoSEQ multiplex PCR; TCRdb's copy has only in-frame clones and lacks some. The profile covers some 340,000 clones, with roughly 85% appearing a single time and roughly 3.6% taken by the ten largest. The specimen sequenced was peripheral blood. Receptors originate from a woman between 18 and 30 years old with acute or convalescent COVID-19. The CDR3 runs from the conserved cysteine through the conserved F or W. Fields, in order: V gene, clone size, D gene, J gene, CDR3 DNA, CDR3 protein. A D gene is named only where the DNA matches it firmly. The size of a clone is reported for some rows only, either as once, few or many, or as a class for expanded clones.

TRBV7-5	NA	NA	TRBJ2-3	TGTGCCAGAAGCTTATTGGGGCAGCAAACAATCAAACTCACAGATACGCAGTATTTT	CARSLLGQQTIKLTDTQYF
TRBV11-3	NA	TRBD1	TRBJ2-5	TGTGCCAGCACCCGAACAGGGGGCGGACCTCATGCCGGCGAGGAGACCCAGTACTTC	CASTRTGGGPHAGEETQYF
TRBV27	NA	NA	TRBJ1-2	TGTGCCAGCAGTTCCCCTACAGGGTTTGAGGGCTACACCTTC	CASSSPTGFEGYTF
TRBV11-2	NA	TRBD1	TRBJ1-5	TGTGCCAGCAGCCTGACAGGGAGACAGCCCCAGCATTTT	CASSLTGRQPQHF
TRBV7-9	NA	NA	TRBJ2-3	TGTGCCAGCAGCTTAGACCTAGCAGGAGGACGCACAGATACGCAGTATTTT	CASSLDLAGGRTDTQYF
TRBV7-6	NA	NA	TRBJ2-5	TGTGCCAGCAGCTCTCTCCAGGAGACCCAGTACTTC	CASSSLQETQYF
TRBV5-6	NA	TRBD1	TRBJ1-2	TGTGCCAGCAGCTGGACAGGCTTCCTCGGCACCTTC	CASSWTGFLGTF
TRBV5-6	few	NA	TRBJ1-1	TGTGCCAGCAGCTTGGACAGGGTCAGCACTGAAGCTTTCTTT	CASSLDRVSTEAFF
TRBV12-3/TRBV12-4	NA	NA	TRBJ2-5	TGTGCCAGCAGGCGAGAGGGGGTGGGGCCCCAGTACTTC	CASRREGVGPQYF
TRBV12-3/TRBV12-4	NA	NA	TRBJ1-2	TGTGCCAGCAGTATGCACAGGGACTATGGCTACACCTTC	CASSMHRDYGYTF
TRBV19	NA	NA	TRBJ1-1	TGTGCCAGTACCACGACACTTGAGCGGACTGAAGCTTTCTTT	CASTTTLERTEAFF
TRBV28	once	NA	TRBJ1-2	TGTGCCAGCAGCCGGGACAACCGCTTCTATGGCTACACCTTC	CASSRDNRFYGYTF
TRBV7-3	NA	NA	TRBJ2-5	TGTGCCAGCAGCTTATCTGGGGGCGCGGAGACCCAGTACTTC	CASSLSGGAETQYF
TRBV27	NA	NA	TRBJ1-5	TGTGCCAGCAAGGGGCAGCCCAATCAGCCCCAGCATTTT	CASKGQPNQPQHF
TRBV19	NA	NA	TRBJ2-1	TGTGCCAGTTCCCCATTCCGGGGGGCCCGGGGTGAGCAGTTCTTC	CASSPFRGARGEQFF
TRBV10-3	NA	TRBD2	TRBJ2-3	TGTGCCATCGGCCCGCGGGGGGGCCTTACAGATACGCAGTATTTT	CAIGPRGGLTDTQYF
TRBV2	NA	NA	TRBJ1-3	TGTGCCAGCATCCGGGAGGAGGGGAACACCATATATTTT	CASIREEGNTIYF
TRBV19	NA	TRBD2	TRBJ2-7	TGTGCCAGTAGTATAGTCCTGACTAGCGGCTACGAGCAGTACTTC	CASSIVLTSGYEQYF
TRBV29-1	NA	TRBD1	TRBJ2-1	TGCAGCGTTGTGACCCGGGACAGGGCTGGGGGGAGCTCCTACAATGAGCAGTTCTTC	CSVVTRDRAGGSSYNEQFF
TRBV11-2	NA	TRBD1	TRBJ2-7	TGTGCCAGCAGCCTGGACAGGGCCGGGATATACGAGCAGTACTTC	CASSLDRAGIYEQYF
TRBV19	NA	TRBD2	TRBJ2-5	TGTGCCAGTAGTATGGGACTAGCGGGGGCTCAAGAGACCCAGTACTTC	CASSMGLAGAQETQYF
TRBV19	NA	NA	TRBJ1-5	TGTGCCAGTAGTAGAGGACAGCCCTATAGCAATCAGCCCCAGCATTTT	CASSRGQPYSNQPQHF
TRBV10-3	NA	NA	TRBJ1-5	TGTGCCATCAGTGAGCCCGGGGGTGGGCAGCCCCAGCATTTT	CAISEPGGGQPQHF
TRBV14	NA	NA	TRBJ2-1	TGTGCCAGCAGCCCAAAAGGACAGTTCGATGAGCAGTTCTTC	CASSPKGQFDEQFF
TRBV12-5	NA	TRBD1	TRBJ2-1	TGTGCTAGTGGACTAGACAGGGATTCTTACAATGAGCAGTTCTTC	CASGLDRDSYNEQFF
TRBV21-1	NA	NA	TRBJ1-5	TGTGCCAGCAGCAAATGGAGAGAACAGCCCCAGCATTTT	CASSKWREQPQHF
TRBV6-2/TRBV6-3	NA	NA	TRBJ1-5	TGTGCCAGCAGTTTTCGGGGGAATCAGCCCCAGCATTTT	CASSFRGNQPQHF
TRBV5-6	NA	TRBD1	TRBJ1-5	TGTGCCAGCAGCCTCGGGACAGTCAATCAGCCCCAGCATTTT	CASSLGTVNQPQHF
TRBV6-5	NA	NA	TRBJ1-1	TGTGCCAGCAGTTATGCAGGGAGGACTGAAGCTTTCTTT	CASSYAGRTEAFF
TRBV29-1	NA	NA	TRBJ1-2	TGCAGCGTTGAAGGGTTAGGGGGAACAGGCTATGGCTACACCTTC	CSVEGLGGTGYGYTF
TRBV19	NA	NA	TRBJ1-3	TGTGCCCTACGTTCTGGAAACACCATATATTTT	CALRSGNTIYF
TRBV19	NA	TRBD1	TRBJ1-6	TGTGCCAGTAGTATGTGGACAGGGAATTCACCCCTCCACTTT	CASSMWTGNSPLHF
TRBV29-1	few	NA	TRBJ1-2	TGCAGCGTCCGAGGCCGGGAAGGCTACACCTTC	CSVRGREGYTF
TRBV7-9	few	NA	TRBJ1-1	TGTGCCAGCAGCCCACCGGGACAAGCGCGCACTGAAGCTTTCTTT	CASSPPGQARTEAFF
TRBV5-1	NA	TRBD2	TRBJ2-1	TGCGCCAGCAGCTTGGGAGCGGGGTACGACAATGAGCAGTTCTTC	CASSLGAGYDNEQFF
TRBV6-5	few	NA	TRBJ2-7	TGTGCCAGCAGACGCCGACAGGTCTCCTACGAGCAGTACTTC	CASRRRQVSYEQYF
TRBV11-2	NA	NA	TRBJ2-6	TGTGCCAGCAGCCTAGAATTCCCTCCGGGCTCTGGGGCCAACGTCCTGACTTTC	CASSLEFPPGSGANVLTF
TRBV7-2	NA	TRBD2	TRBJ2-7	TGTGCCAGCACCAAAAGCGGGAGGGTTAGAGAGCAGTACTTC	CASTKSGRVREQYF
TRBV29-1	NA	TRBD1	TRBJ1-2	TGCAGCGCTGACCCTACAGGGGAGGCAGCCTATGGCTACACCTTC	CSADPTGEAAYGYTF
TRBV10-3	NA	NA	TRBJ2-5	TGTGCCATCAGTGAGTCTTGGACACAAGAGACCCAGTACTTC	CAISESWTQETQYF
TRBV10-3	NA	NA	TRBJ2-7	TGTGCCAACCGGACGGGGAGGAAGTACTTC	CANRTGRKYF
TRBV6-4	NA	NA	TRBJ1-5	TGTGCCAGCAGCCAACAGGGTGGTCAGCCCCAGCATTTT	CASSQQGGQPQHF
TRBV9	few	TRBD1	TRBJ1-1	TGTGCCAGCAGCGTTGGGACAGGGAATGAAGCTTTCTTT	CASSVGTGNEAFF
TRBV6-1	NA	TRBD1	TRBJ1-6	TGTGCCAGCAGTGAAGCGCTTCTCCGGGACAGCGAGAGCGGCTCACCCCTCCACTTT	CASSEALLRDSESGSPLHF
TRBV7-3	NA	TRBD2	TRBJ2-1	TGTGCCAGCAGCGTTGGGGTAGCGGGGTACAATGAGCAGTTCTTC	CASSVGVAGYNEQFF
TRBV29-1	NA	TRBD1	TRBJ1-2	TGCAGCGTCGGGAAGGGACAGGGAAGTTCCTATGGCTACACCTTC	CSVGKGQGSSYGYTF
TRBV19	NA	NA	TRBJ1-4	TGTGCCAGTAGGGGCAGCCTTAATGAAAAACTGTTTTTT	CASRGSLNEKLFF
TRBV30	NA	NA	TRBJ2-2	TGTGCAACCGCGGGGTCCGGTAACACCGGGGAGCTGTTTTTT	CATAGSGNTGELFF
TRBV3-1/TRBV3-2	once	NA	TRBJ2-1	TGTGCCAGCTCCCCGGGGGGCGCGGGTGAGCAGTTCTTC	CASSPGGAGEQFF
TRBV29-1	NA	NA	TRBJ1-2	TGCAGCGTCTTTTCGGGACTGCTTCGCTACACCTTC	CSVFSGLLRYTF
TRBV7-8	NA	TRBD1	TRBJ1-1	TGTGCCAGCAGCTTAAACAGGGGGCATGACACTGAAGCTTTCTTT	CASSLNRGHDTEAFF
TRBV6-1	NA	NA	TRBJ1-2	TGTGCCAGCAGTGAGTGGGACACGGAAAACTATGGCTACACCTTC	CASSEWDTENYGYTF
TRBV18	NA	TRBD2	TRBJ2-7	TGTGCCAGCTCAATATCTTCTAGCGGTTCCTACGAGCAGTACTTC	CASSISSSGSYEQYF
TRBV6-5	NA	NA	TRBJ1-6	TGTGCCAGCTCCAGGGGCAATAATTCACCCCTCCACTTT	CASSRGNNSPLHF
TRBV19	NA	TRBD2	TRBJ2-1	TGTGCCAGTAGTATAAGCGGGGGGGAAGGTGAGCAGTTCTTC	CASSISGGEGEQFF
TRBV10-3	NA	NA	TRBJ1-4	TGTGCCATCAGCCCGACAGGAGGTGAAAAACTGTTTTTT	CAISPTGGEKLFF
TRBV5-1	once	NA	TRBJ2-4	TGCGCCAGCAGCTTTGGAGGGGATAAACTAGCCAAAAACATTCAGTACTTC	CASSFGGDKLAKNIQYF
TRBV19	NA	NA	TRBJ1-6	TGTGCCAGTAGTCCTAGACAGGATGAAATCTATATTGATTCACCCCTCCACTTT	CASSPRQDEIYIDSPLHF